This T cell receptor beta chain was obtained from a study of post-analysis software for immune sequencing data. Study-level information: Patients with relapsing-remitting, secondary progressive and progressive-relapsing multiple sclerosis courses were all represented. General study results and limits: There were a few TRBV segments more frequent in patients than controls, and TRBV5-6, TRBV5-1 and TRBV20-1 were among them. Batch-mates among the samples co-clustered strongly by F measure. Comparison with controls showed significantly lower normalized Chao1 diversity in multiple sclerosis patients.

Unique molecular identifiers were present in the TCR beta cDNA libraries. Some 500,000 cDNA molecules were recovered from an input of about 0.9 to 10 million T cells. From the PCR reads, TCRdb called clonotypes with MiXCR, one entry per CDR3 protein. The table has some 890,000 distinct CDR3 sequences, 53% seen once. CDR3 length: 16 residues. Trimming pared 2 bases from V and 2 bases from J, leaving 14 bases between. Germline V gives CDR1 MNHNS, CDR2 SASEGT. A note on this clonotype: Its antigen is still unknown.

The chain couples TRBV6-1 to TRBJ2-3; a possible D gene is TRBD2 (5 bases). This receptor was taken from a girl aged 5-17 years with multiple sclerosis. The specimen was blood. CDR3 protein: CASSEQSGLPTDTQYF. The CDR3 coding sequence is TGTGCCAGCAGTGAACAAAGCGGACTCCCCACAGATACGCAGTATTTT.